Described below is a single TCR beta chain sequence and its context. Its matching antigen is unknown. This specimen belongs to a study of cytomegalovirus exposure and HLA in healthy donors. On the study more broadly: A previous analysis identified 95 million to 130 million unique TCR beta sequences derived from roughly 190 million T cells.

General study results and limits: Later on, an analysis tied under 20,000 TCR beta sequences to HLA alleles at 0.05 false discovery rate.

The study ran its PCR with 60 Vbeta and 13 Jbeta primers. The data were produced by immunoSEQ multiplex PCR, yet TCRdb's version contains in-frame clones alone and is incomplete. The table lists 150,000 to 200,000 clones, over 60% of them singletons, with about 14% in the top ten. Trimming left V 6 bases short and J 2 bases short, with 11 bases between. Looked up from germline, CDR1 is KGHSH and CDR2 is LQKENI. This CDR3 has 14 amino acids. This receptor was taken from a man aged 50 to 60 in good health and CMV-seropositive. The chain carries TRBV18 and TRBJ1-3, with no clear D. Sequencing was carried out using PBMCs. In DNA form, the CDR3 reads TGTGCCAGCTCCCAAGGCGGAGCTGGAAACACCATATATTTT. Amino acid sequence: CASSQGGAGNTIYF.